Listed here is a single T cell receptor (beta chain). This sample was included in a study of cytomegalovirus exposure and HLA in healthy donors. PCR was performed using 60 Vbeta and 13 Jbeta primers. Some clones are missing from TCRdb's copy, which holds only in-frame ones; the method was immunoSEQ multiplex PCR. This sample has approximately 160,000 clones; about 80% occur once, and the top ten carry roughly 0.7%. The CDR3 spans 14 residues. V trimming: 4 bases; J trimming: 2 bases; junction bases outside the gene matches: 5. The germline gives CDR1 SQVTM, CDR2 ANQGSEA. This receptor was taken from a male donor in good health and CMV-seronegative. The sample comprised PBMCs. The rearrangement links TRBV29-1 to TRBJ2-1; 7 bases map to TRBD2. CDR3 loop: CSVVRAGPYNEQFF. The CDR3 DNA follows: TGCAGCGTTGTTCGAGCGGGGCCCTACAATGAGCAGTTCTTC.